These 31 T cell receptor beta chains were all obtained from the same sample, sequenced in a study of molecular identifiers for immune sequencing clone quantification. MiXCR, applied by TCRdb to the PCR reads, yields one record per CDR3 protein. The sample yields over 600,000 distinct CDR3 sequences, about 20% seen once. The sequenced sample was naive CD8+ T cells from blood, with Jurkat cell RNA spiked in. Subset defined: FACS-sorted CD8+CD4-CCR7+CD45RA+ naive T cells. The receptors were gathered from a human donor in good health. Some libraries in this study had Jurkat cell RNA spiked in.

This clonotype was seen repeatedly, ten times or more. The CDR3 reads CASSPTTSGTNEQYF. In DNA form, the CDR3 reads TGTGCCAGCAGTCCCACGACTAGCGGGACCAACGAGCAGTACTTC. The chain carries TRBV6-5 and TRBJ2-7, with 11 bases lining up with TRBD2. Trimming cost V 5 bases and J 5 bases; bases outside gene matches: 8. There are 15 residues in the CDR3. CDR1 MNHEY and CDR2 SVGAGI come from the germline V gene.

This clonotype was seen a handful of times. Here the CDR3 DNA reads TGTGCCAGCAGCTTGGCTTTGGCGGGTCTGCACGGCTACACCTTC. The encoded protein is CASSLALAGLHGYTF. The chain employs TRBV5-4 and TRBJ1-2; no clear D gene. The CDR3 spans 15 residues. The V gene lost 0 bases and the J gene lost 8 bases, with 17 bases spanning the gap. Per germline, CDR1 SGHNT and CDR2 YYREEE (reference sequence).

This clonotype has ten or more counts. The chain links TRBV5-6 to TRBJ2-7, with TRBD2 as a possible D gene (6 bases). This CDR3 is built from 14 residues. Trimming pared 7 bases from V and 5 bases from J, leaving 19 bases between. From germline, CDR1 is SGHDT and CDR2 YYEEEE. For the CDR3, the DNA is TGTGCCAGCCAATTTTGGGCCAGGGAGGACGAGCAGTACTTC. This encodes CASQFWAREDEQYF.

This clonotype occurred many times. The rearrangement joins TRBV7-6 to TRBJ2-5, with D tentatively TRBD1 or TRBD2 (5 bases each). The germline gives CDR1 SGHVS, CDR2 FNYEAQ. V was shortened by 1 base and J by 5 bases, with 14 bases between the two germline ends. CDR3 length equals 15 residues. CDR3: CASSLGGAFTETQYF. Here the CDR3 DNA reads TGTGCCAGCAGCTTAGGAGGGGCGTTCACGGAGACCCAGTACTTC.

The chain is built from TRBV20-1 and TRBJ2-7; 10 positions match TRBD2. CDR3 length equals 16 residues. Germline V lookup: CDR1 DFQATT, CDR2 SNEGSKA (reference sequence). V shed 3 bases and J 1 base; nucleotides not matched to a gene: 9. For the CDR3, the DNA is TGCAGTGCTAGGGTGACCCTAGCGGGAGAGTCCTACGAGCAGTACTTC. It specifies CSARVTLAGESYEQYF.

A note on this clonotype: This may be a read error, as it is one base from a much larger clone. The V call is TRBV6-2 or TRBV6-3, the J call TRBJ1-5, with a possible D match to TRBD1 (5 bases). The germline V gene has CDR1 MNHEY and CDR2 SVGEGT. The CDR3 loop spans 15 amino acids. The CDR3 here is CAGSYGRVGNQPQHF. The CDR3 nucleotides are TGTGCCGGCAGTTACGGCAGGGTGGGCAATCAGCCCCAGCATTTT.

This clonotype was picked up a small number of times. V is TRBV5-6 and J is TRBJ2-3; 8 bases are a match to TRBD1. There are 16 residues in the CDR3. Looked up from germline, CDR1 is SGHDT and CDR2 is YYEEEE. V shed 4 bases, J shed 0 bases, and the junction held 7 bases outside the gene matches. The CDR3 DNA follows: TGTGCCAGCAGCCCGGACAGGGATGATAGCACAGATACGCAGTATTTT. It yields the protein CASSPDRDDSTDTQYF.

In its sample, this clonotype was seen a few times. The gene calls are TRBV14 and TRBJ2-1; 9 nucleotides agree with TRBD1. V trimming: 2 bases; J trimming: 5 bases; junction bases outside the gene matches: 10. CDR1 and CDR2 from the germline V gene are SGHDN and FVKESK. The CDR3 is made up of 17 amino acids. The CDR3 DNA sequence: TGTGCCAGCAGCCAACAGTTCGGACAGGGGAGGAACAATGAGCAGTTCTTC. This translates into CASSQQFGQGRNNEQFF.

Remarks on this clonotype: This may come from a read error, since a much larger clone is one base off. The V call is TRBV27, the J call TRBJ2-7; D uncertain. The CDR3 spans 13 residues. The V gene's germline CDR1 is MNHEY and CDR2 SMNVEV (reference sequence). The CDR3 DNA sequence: TGTGCCAGCAGTTCGGGCCTTCACCACGAGCAGCACTTC. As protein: CASSSGLHHEQHF.

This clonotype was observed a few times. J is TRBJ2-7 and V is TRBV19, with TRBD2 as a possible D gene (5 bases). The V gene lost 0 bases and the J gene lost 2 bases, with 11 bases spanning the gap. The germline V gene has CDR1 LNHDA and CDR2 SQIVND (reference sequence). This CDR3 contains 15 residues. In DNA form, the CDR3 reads TGTGCCAGTAGTATAGATCCGGGGAATACCTACGAGCAGTACTTC. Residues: CASSIDPGNTYEQYF.

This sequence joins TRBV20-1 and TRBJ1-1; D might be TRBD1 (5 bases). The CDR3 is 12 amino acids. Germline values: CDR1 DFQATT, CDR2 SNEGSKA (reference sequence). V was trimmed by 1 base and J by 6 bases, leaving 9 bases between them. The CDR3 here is CSARVAGPEAFF. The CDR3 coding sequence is TGCAGTGCTAGAGTCGCGGGGCCTGAAGCTTTCTTT.

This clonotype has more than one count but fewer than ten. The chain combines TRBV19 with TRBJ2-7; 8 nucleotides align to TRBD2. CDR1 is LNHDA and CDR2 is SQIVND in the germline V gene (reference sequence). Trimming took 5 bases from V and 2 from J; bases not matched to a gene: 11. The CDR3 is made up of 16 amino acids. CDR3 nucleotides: TGTGCCAGTAGTCCCGAGGTAGCGGGGCCCGCCTACGAGCAGTACTTC. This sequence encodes CASSPEVAGPAYEQYF.

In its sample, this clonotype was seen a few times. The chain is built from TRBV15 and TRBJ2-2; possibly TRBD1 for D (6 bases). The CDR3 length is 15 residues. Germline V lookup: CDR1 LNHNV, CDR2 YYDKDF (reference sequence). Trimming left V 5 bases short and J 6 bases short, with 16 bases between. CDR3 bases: TGTGCCACCAGCGGAAAGAGAAACAGGGCCGGGGAGCTGTTTTTT. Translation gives CATSGKRNRAGELFF.

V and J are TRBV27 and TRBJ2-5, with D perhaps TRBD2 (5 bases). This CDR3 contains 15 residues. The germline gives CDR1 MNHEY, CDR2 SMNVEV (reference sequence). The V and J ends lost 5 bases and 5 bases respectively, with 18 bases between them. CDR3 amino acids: CASSLISGSQETQYF. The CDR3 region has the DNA TGTGCCAGCAGTCTTATCTCGGGAAGTCAGGAGACCCAGTACTTC.

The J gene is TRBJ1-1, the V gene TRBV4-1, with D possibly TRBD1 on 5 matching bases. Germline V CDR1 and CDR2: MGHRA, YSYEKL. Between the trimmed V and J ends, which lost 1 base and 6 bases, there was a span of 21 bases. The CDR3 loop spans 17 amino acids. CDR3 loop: CASSQVWGGEVRSEAFF. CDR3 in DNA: TGCGCCAGCAGCCAAGTTTGGGGCGGCGAGGTTCGATCTGAAGCTTTCTTT.

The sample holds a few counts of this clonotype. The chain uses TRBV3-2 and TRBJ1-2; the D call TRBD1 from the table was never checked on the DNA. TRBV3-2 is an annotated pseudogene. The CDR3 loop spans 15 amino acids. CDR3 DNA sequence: TGTGCCAGCAGCCAAGGGGCCAGGTCCACATATGGCTACACCTTC. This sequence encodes CASSQGARSTYGYTF.

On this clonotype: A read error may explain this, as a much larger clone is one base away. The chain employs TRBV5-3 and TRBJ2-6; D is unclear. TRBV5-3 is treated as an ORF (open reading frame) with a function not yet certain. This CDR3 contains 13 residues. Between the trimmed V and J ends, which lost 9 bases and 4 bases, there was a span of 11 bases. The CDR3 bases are TGTGCCAACCTGACCCCCGGGGCCAACGTCCTGACTTTC. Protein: CANLTPGANVLTF.

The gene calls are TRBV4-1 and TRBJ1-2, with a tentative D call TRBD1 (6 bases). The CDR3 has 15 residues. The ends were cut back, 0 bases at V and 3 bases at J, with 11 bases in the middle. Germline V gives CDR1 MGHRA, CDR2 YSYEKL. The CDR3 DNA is TGCGCCAGCAGCCAAGATACAGGGTTATACTATGGCTACACCTTC. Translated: CASSQDTGLYYGYTF.

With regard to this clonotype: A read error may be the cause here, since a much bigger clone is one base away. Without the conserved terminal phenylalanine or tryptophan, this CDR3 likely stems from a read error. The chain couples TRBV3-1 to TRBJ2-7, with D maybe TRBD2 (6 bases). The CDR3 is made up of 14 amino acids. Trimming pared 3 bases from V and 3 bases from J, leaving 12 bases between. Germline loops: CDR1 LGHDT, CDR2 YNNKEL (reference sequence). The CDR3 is CASSHGQEGYEQYL. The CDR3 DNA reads TGTGCCAGCAGCCACGGTCAGGAGGGCTACGAGCAGTACCTC.

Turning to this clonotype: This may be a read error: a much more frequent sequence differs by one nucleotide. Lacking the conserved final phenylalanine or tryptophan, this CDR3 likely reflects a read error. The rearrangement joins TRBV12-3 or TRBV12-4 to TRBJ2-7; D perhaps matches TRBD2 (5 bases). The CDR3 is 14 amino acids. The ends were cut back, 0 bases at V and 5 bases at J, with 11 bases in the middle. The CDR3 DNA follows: TGTGCCAGCAGTTTAGCGGGAGCTGCCAACGAGCAGTACCTC. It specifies CASSLAGAANEQYL.

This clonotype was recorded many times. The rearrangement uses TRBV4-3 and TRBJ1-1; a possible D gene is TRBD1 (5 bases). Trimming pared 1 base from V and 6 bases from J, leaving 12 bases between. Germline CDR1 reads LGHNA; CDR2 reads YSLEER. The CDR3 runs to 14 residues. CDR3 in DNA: TGCGCCAGCAGCCAAGTGGGAAGGGGATCTGAAGCTTTCTTT. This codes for CASSQVGRGSEAFF.

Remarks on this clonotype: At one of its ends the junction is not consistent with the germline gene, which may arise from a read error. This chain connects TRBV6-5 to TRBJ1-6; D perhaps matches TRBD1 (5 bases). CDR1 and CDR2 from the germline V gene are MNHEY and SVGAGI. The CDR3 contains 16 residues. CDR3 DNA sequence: TGTGCCAGCAGTTACCGCGCAGGGCGTTATAATTCACCCCTCCGCTTT. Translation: CASSYRAGRYNSPLRF.

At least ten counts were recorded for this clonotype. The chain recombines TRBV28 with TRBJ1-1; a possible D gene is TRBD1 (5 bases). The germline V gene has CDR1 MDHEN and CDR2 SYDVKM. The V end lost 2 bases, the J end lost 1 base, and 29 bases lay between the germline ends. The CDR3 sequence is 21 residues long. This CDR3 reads CASSLRPRMTVGQASNTEAFF. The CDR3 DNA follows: TGTGCCAGCAGTTTACGCCCACGGATGACAGTCGGGCAAGCATCGAACACTGAAGCTTTCTTT. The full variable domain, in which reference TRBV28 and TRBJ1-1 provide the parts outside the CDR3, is DVKVTQSSRYLVKRTGEKVFLECVQDMDHENMFWYRQDPGLGLRLIYFSYDVKMKEKGDIPEGYSVSREKKERFSLILESASTNQTSMYLCASSLRPRMTVGQASNTEAFFGQGTRLTVV.

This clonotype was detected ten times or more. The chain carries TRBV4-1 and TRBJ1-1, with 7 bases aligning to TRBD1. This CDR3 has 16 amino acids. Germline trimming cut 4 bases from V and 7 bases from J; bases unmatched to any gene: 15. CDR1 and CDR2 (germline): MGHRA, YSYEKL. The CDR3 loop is CASSPNSMGQLHEAFF. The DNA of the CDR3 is TGCGCCAGCAGCCCAAATTCGATGGGACAGCTACATGAAGCTTTCTTT.

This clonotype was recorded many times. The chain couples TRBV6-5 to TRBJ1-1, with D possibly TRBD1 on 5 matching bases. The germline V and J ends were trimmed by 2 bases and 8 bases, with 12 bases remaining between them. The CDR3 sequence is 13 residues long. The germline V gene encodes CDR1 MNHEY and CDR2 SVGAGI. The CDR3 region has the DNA TGTGCCAGCAGTTACGGGCAGGGTTTGGAAGCTTTCTTT. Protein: CASSYGQGLEAFF.

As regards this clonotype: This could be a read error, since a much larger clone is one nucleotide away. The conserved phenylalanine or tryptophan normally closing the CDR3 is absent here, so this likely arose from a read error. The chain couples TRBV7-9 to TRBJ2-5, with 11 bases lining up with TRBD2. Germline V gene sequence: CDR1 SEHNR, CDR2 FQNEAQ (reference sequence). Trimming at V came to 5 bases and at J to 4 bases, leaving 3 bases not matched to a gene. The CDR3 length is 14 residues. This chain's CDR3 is CASSSTSGGETQYL. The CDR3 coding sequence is TGTGCCAGCAGCAGTACTAGCGGGGGAGAGACCCAGTACCTC.

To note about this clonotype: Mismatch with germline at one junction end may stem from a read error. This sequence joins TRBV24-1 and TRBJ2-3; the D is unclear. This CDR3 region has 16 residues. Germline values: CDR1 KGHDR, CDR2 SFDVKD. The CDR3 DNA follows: TGTGCCACCAGTGATTCATCGCTAAGCCACACAGATACGCAGTGTTTT. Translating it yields CATSDSSLSHTDTQCF.

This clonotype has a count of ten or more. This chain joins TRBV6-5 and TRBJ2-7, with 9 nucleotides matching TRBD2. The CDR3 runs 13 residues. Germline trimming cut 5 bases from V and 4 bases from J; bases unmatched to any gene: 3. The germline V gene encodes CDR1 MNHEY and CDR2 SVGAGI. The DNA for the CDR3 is TGTGCCAGCAGTGAGCGGGGGGATTACGAGCAGTACTTC. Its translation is CASSERGDYEQYF.

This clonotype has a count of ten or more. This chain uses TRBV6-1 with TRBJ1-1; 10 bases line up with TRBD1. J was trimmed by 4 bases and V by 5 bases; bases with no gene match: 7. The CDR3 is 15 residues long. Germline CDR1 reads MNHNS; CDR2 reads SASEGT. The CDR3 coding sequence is TGTGCCAGCAGTAAAGAACGGACAGGGGGCACTGAAGCTTTCTTT. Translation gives CASSKERTGGTEAFF.

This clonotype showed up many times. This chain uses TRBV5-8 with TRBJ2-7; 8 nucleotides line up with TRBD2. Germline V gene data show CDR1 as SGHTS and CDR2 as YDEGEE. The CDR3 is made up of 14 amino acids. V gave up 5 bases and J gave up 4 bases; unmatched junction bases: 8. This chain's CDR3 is CASRHREGRYEQYF. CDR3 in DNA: TGTGCCAGCAGGCACCGGGAGGGTCGGTACGAGCAGTACTTC.

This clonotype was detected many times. The CDR3 protein is CASSPKGLAGQLRATGELFF. The DNA of the CDR3 is TGTGCCAGCAGCCCAAAAGGACTAGCGGGACAACTGCGGGCCACCGGGGAGCTGTTTTTT. V usage is TRBV9 and J usage is TRBJ2-2; 12 nucleotides line up with TRBD2. The CDR3 loop spans 20 amino acids. Per the germline V gene, CDR1 is SGDLS and CDR2 is YYNGEE. V was clipped by 4 bases and J by 4 bases; unmatched bases: 17. The full variable domain, its missing parts supplied by reference TRBV9 and TRBJ2-2, is DSGVTQTPKHLITATGQRVTLRCSPRSGDLSVYWYQQSLDQGLQFLIQYYNGEERAKGNILERFSAQQFPDLHSELNLSSLELGDSALYFCASSPKGLAGQLRATGELFFGEGSRLTVL.